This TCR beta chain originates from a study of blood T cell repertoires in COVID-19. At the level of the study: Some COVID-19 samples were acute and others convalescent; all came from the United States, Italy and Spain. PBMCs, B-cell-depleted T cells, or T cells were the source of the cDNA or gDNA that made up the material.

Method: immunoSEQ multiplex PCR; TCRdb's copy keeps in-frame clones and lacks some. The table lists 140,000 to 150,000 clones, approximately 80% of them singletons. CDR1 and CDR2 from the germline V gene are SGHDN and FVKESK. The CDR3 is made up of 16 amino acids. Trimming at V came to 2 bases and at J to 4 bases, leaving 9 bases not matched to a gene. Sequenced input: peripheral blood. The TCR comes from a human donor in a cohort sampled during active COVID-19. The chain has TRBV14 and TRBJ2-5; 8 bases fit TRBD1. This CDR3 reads CASSQTAGQAIETQYF. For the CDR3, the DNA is TGTGCCAGCAGCCAAACTGCGGGACAGGCAATAGAGACCCAGTACTTC.